The entry below gives a single T cell receptor beta chain sequence along with its context. This clone was counted a few times. What antigen it recognizes has not been identified. No base-level quality is on record; no much larger clone is a single base apart. The immunoSEQ Assay, a bias-controlled multiplex PCR, was used to amplify TCRbeta CDR3 regions from genomic DNA. The source study handled its data this way. Nucleated cell counts per sample were estimated from amplification of reference gene primers within the assay. To quantify the absolute abundance of each unique TCRbeta CDR3 rearrangement, sequence reads were collapsed and filtered. For each sample, productive Simpson clonality was calculated as the square root of Simpson's diversity index across productive rearrangements. Sourced from immuneACCESS, this table was stored by TCRdb with only in-frame sequences that have V and J called. A share of the clones is absent; for the studies checked, an unresolved V gene accounts for under half, and the remainder has no known explanation. That table is the source of V, J and clone size, and D and trimming were worked out from the DNA. In all, the sample holds tens of thousands of clones, and around 80% of those were seen once. The top ten clonotypes cover roughly 42% of the sample.

The CDR3 has 14 amino acids, counting the end cysteine and phenylalanine. The kept DNA is CDR3 alone, 42 bases in frame from the first base. Looking up the germline V gene (reference sequence) yields CDR1 SEHNR and CDR2 FQNEAQ. V loses 1 base, J loses 3 bases, and the germline ends lie 9 bases apart. This specimen belongs to a study of blood T cell repertoires in COVID-19 (TCRdb year 2020). In terms of the full investigation: Collaborator samples came from the United States, Italy and Spain and covered acute and convalescent phases of COVID-19. The material from the prospective study consisted of cDNA or gDNA derived from T cells, B-cell-depleted T cells, or PBMCs. Subjects who had been exposed to COVID-19, were actively infected with it, or had recovered from it provided the deeply sampled blood TCRbeta repertoires that made up the dataset. The repertoires were released in a freely available public database intended as a resource for research on the immune response to SARS-CoV-2. Samples were obtained from the ongoing ImmuneRACE study (first 160 participants) and from over 1,000 subjects provided by 6 global collaborators. The sample metadata nearly always contained a de-identified subject ID, COVID-19 status, age in years and sex. Where HLA class I and class II types were available, the types were taken from metadata supplied by the sample provider, not from assay-based typing. Overall study results and their limits: The amount of clinical and demographic metadata varied by source and participant and was provided uncurated.

Whole blood was collected in K2EDTA tubes by collaborating institutions according to the institutions' own protocols. For TCRbeta analysis, collaborators shipped samples as frozen whole blood, isolated PBMCs, or DNA extracted from either of those sample types. Sequencing was performed on peripheral blood. Recombination connected TRBV7-9 to TRBJ1-2, with no confidently assigned D gene. This sequence was found in a human donor in a cohort sampled during active COVID-19. The CDR3 protein sequence reads: CASSLGRGDYGYTF. The sequenced DNA is TGTGCCAGCAGCTTAGGTCGCGGGGACTATGGCTACACCTTC.